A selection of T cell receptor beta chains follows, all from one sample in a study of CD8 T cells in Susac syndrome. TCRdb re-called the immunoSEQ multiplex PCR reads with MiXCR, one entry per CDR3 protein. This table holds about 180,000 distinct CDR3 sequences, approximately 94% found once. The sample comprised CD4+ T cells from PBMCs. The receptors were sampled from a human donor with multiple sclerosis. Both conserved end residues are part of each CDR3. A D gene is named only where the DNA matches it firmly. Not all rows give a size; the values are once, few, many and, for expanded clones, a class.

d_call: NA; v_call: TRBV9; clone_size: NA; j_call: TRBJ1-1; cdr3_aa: CASSEGHILGEAFF; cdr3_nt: TGTGCCAGCAGCGAAGGACATATCCTTGGTGAAGCTTTCTTT
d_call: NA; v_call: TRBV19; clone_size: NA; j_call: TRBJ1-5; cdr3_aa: CASSIKGGNSNQPQHF; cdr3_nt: TGTGCCAGTAGTATCAAAGGGGGTAATAGCAATCAGCCCCAGCATTTT
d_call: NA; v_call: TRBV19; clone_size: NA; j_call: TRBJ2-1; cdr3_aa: CATAGPLSYNEQFF; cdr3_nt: TGTGCCACCGCGGGACCGCTCTCCTACAATGAGCAGTTCTTC
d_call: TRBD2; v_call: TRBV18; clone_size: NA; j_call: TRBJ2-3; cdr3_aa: CASFTLAGSTDTQYF; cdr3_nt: TGTGCCAGCTTTACCCTAGCGGGGAGCACAGATACGCAGTATTTT
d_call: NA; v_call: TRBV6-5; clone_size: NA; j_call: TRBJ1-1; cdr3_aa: CASRLRVGSEAFF; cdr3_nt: TGTGCCAGCAGGCTAAGGGTAGGGTCTGAAGCTTTCTTT
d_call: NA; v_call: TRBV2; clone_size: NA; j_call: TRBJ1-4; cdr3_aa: CASSEPIDFTGRNEKLFF; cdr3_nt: TGTGCCAGCAGTGAACCCATAGACTTTACAGGACGTAATGAAAAACTGTTTTTT
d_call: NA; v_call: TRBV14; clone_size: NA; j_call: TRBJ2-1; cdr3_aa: CASSHGGSGSTEFF; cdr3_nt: TGTGCCAGCAGCCATGGGGGCTCGGGCTCTACTGAGTTCTTC
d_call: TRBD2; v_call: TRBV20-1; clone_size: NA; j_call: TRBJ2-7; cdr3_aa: CSASTGGTAYEQYF; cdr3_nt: TGCAGTGCTTCAACCGGGGGGACTGCCTACGAGCAGTACTTC
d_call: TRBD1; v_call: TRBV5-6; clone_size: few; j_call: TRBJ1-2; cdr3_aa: CASSPDRNNYGYTF; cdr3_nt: TGTGCCAGCAGTCCGGACAGGAATAACTATGGCTACACCTTC
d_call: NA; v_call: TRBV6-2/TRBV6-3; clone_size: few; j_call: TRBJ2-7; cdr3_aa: CASSRTGYEQYF; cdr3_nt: TGTGCCAGCAGTCGGACGGGCTACGAGCAGTACTTC
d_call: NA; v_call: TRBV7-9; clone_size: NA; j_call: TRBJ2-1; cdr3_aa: CASSFWGGTEYNEQFF; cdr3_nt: TGTGCCAGCAGCTTTTGGGGGGGGACAGAGTACAATGAGCAGTTCTTC
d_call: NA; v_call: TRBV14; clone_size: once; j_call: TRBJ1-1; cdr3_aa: CASSQDMGAEAFF; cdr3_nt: TGTGCCAGCAGCCAAGATATGGGAGCTGAAGCTTTCTTT
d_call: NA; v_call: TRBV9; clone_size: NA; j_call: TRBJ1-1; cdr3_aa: CASSFKTNTEAFF; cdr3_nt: TGTGCCAGCAGCTTCAAGACGAACACTGAAGCTTTCTTT
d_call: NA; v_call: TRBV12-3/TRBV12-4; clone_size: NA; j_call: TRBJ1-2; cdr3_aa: CASSFRGGYTF; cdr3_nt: TGTGCCAGCAGTTTTAGGGGTGGCTACACCTTC
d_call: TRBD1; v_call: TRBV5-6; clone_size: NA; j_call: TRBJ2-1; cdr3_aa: CASSALTGGNEQFF; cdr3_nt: TGTGCCAGCAGCGCCCTGACAGGGGGCAATGAGCAGTTCTTC
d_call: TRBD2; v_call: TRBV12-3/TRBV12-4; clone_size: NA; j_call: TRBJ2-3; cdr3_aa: CASSLSGGPADTQYF; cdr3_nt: TGTGCCAGCAGTTTGTCGGGGGGGCCCGCAGATACGCAGTATTTT
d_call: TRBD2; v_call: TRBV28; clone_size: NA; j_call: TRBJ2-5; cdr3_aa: CASSLAPAGGETQYF; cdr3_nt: TGTGCCAGCAGCCTTGCCCCCGCGGGAGGGGAGACCCAGTACTTC
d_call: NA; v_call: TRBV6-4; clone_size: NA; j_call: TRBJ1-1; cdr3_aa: CASSGLNTEAFF; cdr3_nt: TGTGCCAGCAGTGGGTTGAACACTGAAGCTTTCTTT
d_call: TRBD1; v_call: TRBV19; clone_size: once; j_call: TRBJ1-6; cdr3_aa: CASSPTGPAYNSPLHF; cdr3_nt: TGTGCCAGTAGTCCGACAGGGCCGGCCTATAATTCACCCCTCCACTTT
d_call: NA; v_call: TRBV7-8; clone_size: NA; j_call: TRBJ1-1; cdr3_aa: CASSRDTNTEAFF; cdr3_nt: TGTGCCAGCAGCCGGGACACGAACACTGAAGCTTTCTTT
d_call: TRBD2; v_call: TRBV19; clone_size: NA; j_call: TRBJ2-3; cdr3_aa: CASSSGGSADTQYF; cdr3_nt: TGTGCCAGTAGTAGCGGGGGATCGGCAGATACGCAGTATTTT
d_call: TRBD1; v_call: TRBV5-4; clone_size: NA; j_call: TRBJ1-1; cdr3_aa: CASSHQTGVTTEAFF; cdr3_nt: TGTGCCAGCAGCCATCAGACAGGGGTTACGACTGAAGCTTTCTTT
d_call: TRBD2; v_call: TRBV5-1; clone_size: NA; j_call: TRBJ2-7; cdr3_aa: CASSLVPVGGYYEQYF; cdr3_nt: TGCGCCAGCAGCTTGGTTCCCGTGGGGGGGTACTACGAGCAGTACTTC
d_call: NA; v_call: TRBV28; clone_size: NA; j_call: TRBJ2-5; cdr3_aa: CASSSPAAGLISGTQYF; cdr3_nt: TGTGCCAGCAGTTCCCCGGCCGCGGGACTCATTTCGGGGACCCAGTACTTC
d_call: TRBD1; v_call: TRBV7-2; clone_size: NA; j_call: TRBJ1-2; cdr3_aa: CASRVTGGGSYGYTF; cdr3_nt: TGTGCCAGCAGGGTTACAGGGGGCGGGTCGTATGGCTACACCTTC
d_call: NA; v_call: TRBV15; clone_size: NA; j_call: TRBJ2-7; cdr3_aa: CATGTNYNEQYF; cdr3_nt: TGTGCCACCGGGACGAATTATAACGAGCAGTACTTC
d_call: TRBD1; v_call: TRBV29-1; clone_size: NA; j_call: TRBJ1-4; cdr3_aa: CSVEEAGGFEKLFF; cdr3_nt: TGCAGCGTTGAAGAAGCAGGGGGCTTTGAAAAACTGTTTTTT
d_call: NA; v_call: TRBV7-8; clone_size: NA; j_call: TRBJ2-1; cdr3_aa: CASSLIVGSVNEQFF; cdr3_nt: TGTGCCAGCAGCTTAATTGTCGGTTCGGTCAATGAGCAGTTCTTC
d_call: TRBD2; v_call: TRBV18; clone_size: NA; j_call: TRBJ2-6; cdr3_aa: CASSEAGGTPGANVLTF; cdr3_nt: TGTGCCAGCTCCGAGGCGGGGGGGACTCCTGGGGCCAACGTCCTGACTTTC
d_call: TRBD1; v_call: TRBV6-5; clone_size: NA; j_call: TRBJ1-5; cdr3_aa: CASSYSRSRGNQGNQPQHF; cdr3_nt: TGTGCCAGCAGTTACTCGAGGAGCAGGGGGAATCAAGGAAATCAGCCCCAGCATTTT
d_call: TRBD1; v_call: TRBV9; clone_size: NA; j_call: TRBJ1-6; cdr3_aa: CASSVGLLTGDSPLHF; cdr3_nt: TGTGCCAGCAGCGTAGGTTTGTTGACAGGGGATTCACCCCTCCACTTT
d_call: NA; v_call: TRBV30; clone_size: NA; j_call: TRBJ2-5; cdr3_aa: CAWRQGGTQYF; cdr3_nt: TGTGCCTGGAGGCAGGGAGGGACCCAGTACTTC
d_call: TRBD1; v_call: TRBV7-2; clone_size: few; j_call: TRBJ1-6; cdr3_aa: CASSQGTGRNSPLHF; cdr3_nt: TGTGCCAGCAGCCAAGGGACAGGCAGAAATTCACCCCTCCACTTT
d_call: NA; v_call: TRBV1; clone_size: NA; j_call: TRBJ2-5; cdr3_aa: CTSTQRGNQETQYF; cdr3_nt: TGCACCAGCACCCAGCGGGGAAACCAAGAGACCCAGTACTTC
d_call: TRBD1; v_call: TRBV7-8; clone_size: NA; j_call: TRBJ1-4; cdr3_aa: CASSAQEGAPRPGKLFF; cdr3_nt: TGTGCCAGCAGCGCGCAGGAGGGGGCGCCGCGGCCTGGAAAACTGTTTTTT
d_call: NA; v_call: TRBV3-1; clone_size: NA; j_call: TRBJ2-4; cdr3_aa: CASSQGPSRQGAKNIQYF; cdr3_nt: TGTGCCAGCAGCCAAGGTCCATCGAGGCAAGGGGCCAAAAACATTCAGTACTTC
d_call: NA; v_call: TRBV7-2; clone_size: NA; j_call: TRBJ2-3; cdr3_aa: CASSSSRDGDTQYF; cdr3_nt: TGTGCCAGCAGCTCTTCACGGGATGGGGATACGCAGTATTTT
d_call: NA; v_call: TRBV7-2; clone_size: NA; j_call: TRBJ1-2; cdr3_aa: CASSPPEGRVYGYTF; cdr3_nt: TGTGCCAGCAGCCCCCCGGAGGGGAGGGTCTATGGCTACACCTTC
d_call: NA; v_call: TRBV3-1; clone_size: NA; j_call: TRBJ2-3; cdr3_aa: CASSQASSDTQYF; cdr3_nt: TGTGCCAGCAGCCAAGCCTCATCTGATACGCAGTATTTT
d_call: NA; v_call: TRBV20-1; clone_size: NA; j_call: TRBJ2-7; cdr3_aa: CSAREGQYYEQYF; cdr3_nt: TGCAGTGCTAGAGAAGGACAGTACTACGAGCAGTACTTC